This TCR beta chain was documented in a study of CD8 T cells in ankylosing spondylitis. Study observations and caveats: Clones linked to the disease showed a CD8+ phenotype. They occurred at relatively low frequencies in peripheral blood.

This clonotype was counted between two and nine times. Its target is not known. Each CDR3 protein gets one entry after TCRdb re-called the 5' RACE reads with MiXCR. The data contain roughly 180,000 distinct CDR3 sequences, around 13% of them singletons. Sequenced material: blood, either unsorted or a sorted T cell fraction (not recorded which). The receptor's source is a male donor with ankylosing spondylitis or in good health (not recorded which).

CDR3 region: CSARGLPGAKTYEQYF. CDR3 nucleotides: TGCAGTGCTAGAGGACTTCCCGGGGCTAAAACCTACGAGCAGTACTTC. The V and J genes are TRBV20-1 and TRBJ2-7; D might be TRBD1 or TRBD2, each matching 5 bases. CDR1 and CDR2 from the germline V gene are DFQATT and SNEGSKA (reference sequence). V gave up 1 base and J gave up 2 bases, with 18 bases separating them. This CDR3 has 16 residues.